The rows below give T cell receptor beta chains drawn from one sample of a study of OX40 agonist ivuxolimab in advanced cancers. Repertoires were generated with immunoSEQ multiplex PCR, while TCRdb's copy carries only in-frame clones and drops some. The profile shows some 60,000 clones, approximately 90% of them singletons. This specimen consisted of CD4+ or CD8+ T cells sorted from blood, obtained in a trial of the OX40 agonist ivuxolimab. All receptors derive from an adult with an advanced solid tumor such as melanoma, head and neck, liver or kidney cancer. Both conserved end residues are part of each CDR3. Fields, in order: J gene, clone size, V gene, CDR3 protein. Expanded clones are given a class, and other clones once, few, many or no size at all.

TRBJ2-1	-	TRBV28	CASSRGMGLYNEQFF
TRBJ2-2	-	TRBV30	CAWISSGRSGVTGELFF
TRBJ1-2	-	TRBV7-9	CASSRWTASNYGYTF
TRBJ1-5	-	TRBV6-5	CASSYWQGDQPQHF
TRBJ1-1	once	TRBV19	CASSIWGLNTEAFF
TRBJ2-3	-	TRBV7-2	CASSWAGSTDTQYF
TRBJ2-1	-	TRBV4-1	CASSQDVLSEQFF
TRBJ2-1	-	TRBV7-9	CASSPPRGAGTYNEQFF
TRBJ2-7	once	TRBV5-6	CASSLAQGALYEQYF
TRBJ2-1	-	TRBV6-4	CASSGVSAGYNEQFF
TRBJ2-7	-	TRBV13	CASSPTSGTSESEQYF
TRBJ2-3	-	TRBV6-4	CASSDAGATDTQYF
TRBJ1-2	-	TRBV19	CASRTWDRTNNYGYTF
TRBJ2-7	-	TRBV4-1	CASSLGLAGGFYEQYF
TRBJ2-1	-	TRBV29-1	CSGDTSYNEQFF
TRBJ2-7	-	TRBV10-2	CASSDSAGEQYF
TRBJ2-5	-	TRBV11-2	CASSLDWGTSGNQETQYF
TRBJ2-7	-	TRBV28	CASSFPLAGTYEQYF
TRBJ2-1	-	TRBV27	CASSSLTGLSDNEQFF
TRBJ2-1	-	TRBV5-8	CASSSGTGAYNEQFF
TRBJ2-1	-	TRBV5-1	CASSAGYNEQFF
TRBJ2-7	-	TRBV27	CASSLSPLFYEQYF
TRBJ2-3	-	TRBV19	CASSSGSTYTQYF
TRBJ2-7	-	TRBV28	CASSRGLRGEQYF